These 27 T cell receptor beta chains came from one sample sequenced in a study of post-analysis software for immune sequencing data. Study-level results: Patients used roughly five TRBV segments, including TRBV5-6, TRBV5-1 and TRBV20-1, more often than controls.

Built from TCR beta cDNA, the libraries had unique molecular identifiers in them. TCRdb re-called the PCR reads with MiXCR, one entry per CDR3 protein. The sample lists roughly 400,000 distinct CDR3 sequences; roughly 38% were seen once. No cognate antigen is known for these TCRs. What was sequenced was blood. The receptors stem from a girl aged 2-10 years with multiple sclerosis.

In this sample, this clonotype turned up once. The CDR3 loop reads CASSSTSYSDFSSYNEQFF. DNA of the CDR3: TGTGCCAGCAGTTCGACGTCTTATTCCGACTTTAGCTCCTACAATGAGCAGTTCTTC. This chain joins TRBV28 and TRBJ2-1, with unresolved D. Germline CDR1 reads MDHEN; CDR2 reads SYDVKM. This CDR3 has 19 amino acids. The V end lost 4 bases, the J end lost 0 bases, and 22 bases lay between the germline ends.

This clonotype was seen only a few times. The V and J genes are TRBV28 and TRBJ2-5; TRBD2 matches 8 bases. Trimming removed 5 bases from V and 5 bases from J; junction bases left unmatched: 13. The CDR3 runs to 16 residues. Germline CDR1 MDHEN, CDR2 SYDVKM. The CDR3 DNA follows: TGTGCCAGCAGTCTCCTCGGGGGGGCAGCCGTCGAGACCCAGTACTTC. This translates into CASSLLGGAAVETQYF.

The chain joins TRBV4-1 to TRBJ1-6, with 8 bases fitting TRBD1. The CDR3 consists of 13 residues. The V and J ends lost 7 bases and 8 bases, in that order; junction bases with no gene match: 4. CDR1 and CDR2 from the germline V gene are MGHRA and YSYEKL. The CDR3 nucleotides read TGCGCCAGCAAGGACAGGGAGGATTCACCCCTCCACTTT. It is translated as CASKDREDSPLHF.

The rearrangement uses TRBV7-9 and TRBJ2-7; D uncertain. The CDR3 is 13 amino acids. In germline, CDR1 is SEHNR, CDR2 FQNEAQ (reference sequence). V lost 1 base and J 7 bases, leaving 11 bases between the germline ends. CDR3 in amino acids: CASSLVRAREQYF. Written as DNA, the CDR3 is TGTGCCAGCAGCTTAGTCAGAGCTCGTGAGCAGTACTTC.

This chain links TRBV2 with TRBJ2-1, with D tentatively TRBD1 (5 bases). The CDR3 has 14 amino acids. V lost 3 bases, J lost 7 bases, and 13 bases lay in between. CDR1 is SNHLY and CDR2 is FYNNEI in the germline V gene. The CDR3 reads CASSESGRWNEQFF. For the CDR3, the DNA is TGTGCCAGCAGTGAGTCAGGGCGCTGGAATGAGCAGTTCTTC.

V and J are TRBV28 and TRBJ1-1, with D perhaps matching TRBD1 (5 bases). In germline, CDR1 is MDHEN, CDR2 SYDVKM. The length of the CDR3 is 14 residues. Trimming removed 3 bases from V and 1 base from J, with 9 bases in between. The CDR3 DNA reads TGTGCCAGCAGTTTTCAGGGAGAGAACACTGAAGCTTTCTTT. Translated: CASSFQGENTEAFF.

This clonotype was detected a few times. V and J are TRBV28 and TRBJ2-5; 8 bases are a match to TRBD1. Germline CDR1 is MDHEN and CDR2 is SYDVKM. V lost 6 bases and J lost 4; bases outside the gene matches: 4. This CDR3 contains 13 residues. CDR3: CASSLDRVETQYF. The CDR3 DNA follows: TGTGCCAGCAGCTTGGACAGGGTAGAGACCCAGTACTTC.

V and J are TRBV5-5 and TRBJ2-1; D is possibly TRBD1 (6 bases). The germline CDR1 and CDR2 sequences are SGHKS and YYEKEE (reference sequence). The CDR3 is 14 residues long. With 1 base removed from V and 10 bases from J, the gap between germline ends came to 15 bases. DNA for the CDR3: TGTGCCAGCAGCTTGTTTCAGGGGTCCTACGAGCAGTTCTTC. It encodes CASSLFQGSYEQFF.

This clonotype appeared many times. The chain couples TRBV15 to TRBJ2-7; D gene uncertain. This CDR3 has 14 amino acids. The V gene's germline CDR1 is LNHNV and CDR2 YYDKDF (reference sequence). The V end lost 4 bases, the J end lost 0 bases, and 10 bases lay between the germline ends. CDR3 protein: CATSTRVSSYEQYF. In nucleotides, the CDR3 is TGTGCCACCAGCACAAGGGTATCCTCCTACGAGCAGTACTTC.

This clonotype appeared a few times. The chain has TRBV20-1 and TRBJ2-7, with 8 bases aligning to TRBD2. CDR3 length: 15 residues. Germline lookup yields CDR1 DFQATT and CDR2 SNEGSKA (reference sequence). Trimming at V came to 0 bases and at J to 3 bases, leaving 7 bases not matched to a gene. This chain's CDR3 is CSARDTGGGFYEQYF. Written as DNA, the CDR3 is TGCAGTGCTAGAGATACGGGGGGGGGCTTCTACGAGCAGTACTTC.

The chain carries TRBV4-3 and TRBJ1-1, with D perhaps matching TRBD1 (6 bases). Germline V gene sequence: CDR1 LGHNA, CDR2 YSLEER. Trimming removed 2 bases from V and 2 bases from J, with 18 bases in between. This CDR3 region has 17 residues. The CDR3 sequence is CASSQSYVGRGNTEAFF. The DNA of the CDR3 is TGCGCCAGCAGCCAAAGTTATGTAGGCAGGGGCAACACTGAAGCTTTCTTT.

This chain uses TRBV5-1 with TRBJ2-1; perhaps TRBD2 as D (6 bases). Deletions cut 5 bases from V and 2 bases from J, with 20 bases between. The V gene's germline CDR1 is SGHRS and CDR2 YFSETQ. The CDR3 runs 17 residues. CDR3 DNA sequence: TGCGCCAGCAGGGAGAGAATATGGGGACTTACCTACAATGAGCAGTTCTTC. Its translation: CASRERIWGLTYNEQFF.

The V call is TRBV28, the J call TRBJ2-1; D ambiguous. Trimming took 7 bases from V and 0 from J, leaving 16 bases between them. Germline-derived CDR1 and CDR2 are MDHEN and SYDVKM. The CDR3 has 16 amino acids. CDR3 sequence: CASTPWGRSSYNEQFF. Here the CDR3 DNA reads TGTGCCAGCACTCCCTGGGGTAGGAGCTCCTACAATGAGCAGTTCTTC. Full variable domain (missing parts from reference TRBV28 and TRBJ2-1): DVKVTQSSRYLVKRTGEKVFLECVQDMDHENMFWYRQDPGLGLRLIYFSYDVKMKEKGDIPEGYSVSREKKERFSLILESASTNQTSMYLCASTPWGRSSYNEQFFGPGTRLTVL.

This clonotype was detected a few times. The genes are TRBV20-1 and TRBJ1-1; TRBD1 is a possible D gene (5 bases). This CDR3 comprises 14 residues. Between the trimmed V and J ends, which lost 2 bases and 4 bases, there was a span of 14 bases. CDR1 and CDR2 (germline): DFQATT, SNEGSKA (reference sequence). In DNA form, the CDR3 reads TGCAGTGCTAGATCGAGGGGCGGCGGCACTGAAGCTTTCTTT. Protein sequence: CSARSRGGGTEAFF.

This clonotype turned up a few times. The chain joins TRBV15 to TRBJ2-1; 11 bases match TRBD2. The CDR3 loop spans 16 amino acids. The germline V gene has CDR1 LNHNV and CDR2 YYDKDF (reference sequence). Trimming at V came to 2 bases and at J to 0 bases, leaving 0 bases not matched to a gene. CDR3 sequence (DNA): TGTGCCACCAGCAGACTAGCGGGAGGCTCCTACAATGAGCAGTTCTTC. Residues: CATSRLAGGSYNEQFF.

This clonotype has more than one count but fewer than ten. The J gene is TRBJ2-7, the V gene TRBV20-1; perhaps TRBD2 as D (6 bases). This CDR3 spans 14 amino acids. With 6 bases removed from V and 2 bases from J, the gap between germline ends came to 17 bases. In germline, CDR1 is DFQATT, CDR2 SNEGSKA (reference sequence). The CDR3 reads CSAIETPGAYEQYF. For the CDR3, the DNA is TGCAGTGCCATAGAGACCCCGGGGGCCTACGAGCAGTACTTC.

A few counts support this clonotype. The chain couples TRBV7-3 to TRBJ2-5, with 7 bases aligning to TRBD2. TRBJ2-7 matches the DNA end more closely, so the J call is doubtful. The CDR3 extends over 15 amino acids. Germline V gene data show CDR1 as SGHTA and CDR2 as FQGTGA. This CDR3 reads CASSLKGGGAYEQYF. Here the CDR3 DNA reads TGTGCCAGCAGCTTAAAGGGTGGGGGGGCCTACGAGCAGTACTTC.

The chain has TRBV7-9 and TRBJ2-3; 9 bases match TRBD1. Germline CDR1 is SEHNR and CDR2 is FQNEAQ (reference sequence). V lost 5 bases and J lost 1; bases outside the gene matches: 10. This CDR3 spans 17 amino acids. The CDR3 spells CASSRPFRTGGTDTQYF. CDR3 nucleotides: TGTGCCAGCAGCCGACCTTTCCGGACAGGGGGCACAGATACGCAGTATTTT.

The rearrangement uses TRBV5-8 and TRBJ1-4; D is undetermined. V shed 9 bases and J shed 7 bases, with 10 bases lying between them. Per germline, CDR1 SGHTS and CDR2 YDEGEE. The CDR3 loop spans 11 amino acids. Here the CDR3 reads CATRGFEKLFF. CDR3 DNA: TGTGCCACGCGGGGTTTTGAAAAACTGTTTTTT. Full variable domain (remainder filled in from reference TRBV5-8 and TRBJ1-4): EAGVTQSPTHLIKTRGQQATLRCSPISGHTSVYWYQQALGLGLQFLLWYDEGEERNRGNFPPRFSGRQFPNYSSELNVNALELEDSALYLCATRGFEKLFFGSGTQLSVL.

This clonotype was counted between two and nine times. The chain carries TRBV27 and TRBJ2-3; D call uncertain. This CDR3 has 18 residues. Germline V CDR1 and CDR2: MNHEY, SMNVEV (reference sequence). Trimming cost V 0 bases and J 0 bases, with 16 bases left between them. The CDR3 loop reads CASSLSDPHFTSTDTQYF. The CDR3 DNA follows: TGTGCCAGCAGTTTATCGGATCCCCACTTTACTAGCACAGATACGCAGTATTTT.

The CDR3 bases are TGTGCCAGCAGCTTAGCTACTATTTGCACCTTC. As protein: CASSLATICTF. The V and J genes are TRBV7-2 and TRBJ1-2; D is unresolved. V lost 0 bases and J lost 13, with 9 bases in between. The CDR3 runs to 11 residues. Germline V gene sequence: CDR1 SGHTA, CDR2 FQGNSA.

The chain uses TRBV29-1 and TRBJ2-4; TRBD2 is a possible D gene (6 bases). With the DNA end fitting TRBJ2-7 better, the J assignment may be wrong. Germline V gives CDR1 SQVTM, CDR2 ANQGSEA. The CDR3 is 13 amino acids. The CDR3 DNA reads TGCAGCGCGGCATCGGGGGAACCCTACGAGCAGTACTTC. It codes for CSAASGEPYEQYF.

There are a few counts of this clonotype. This chain joins TRBV10-3 and TRBJ2-5, with 7 positions matching TRBD1. V was clipped by 0 bases and J by 4 bases; unmatched bases: 2. Germline assignment: CDR1 ENHRY and CDR2 SYGVKD. CDR3 size: 14 residues. CDR3 sequence reads: CAISESSGGETQYF. For the CDR3, the DNA is TGTGCCATCAGTGAGTCGTCAGGGGGAGAGACCCAGTACTTC.

There are a few counts of this clonotype. The chain couples TRBV6-4 to TRBJ1-1; the D gene is possibly TRBD1 (5 bases). The germline V gene has CDR1 MRHNA and CDR2 SNTAGT. The CDR3 is 14 residues long. V lost 3 bases, J lost 6 bases, and 14 bases lay in between. The CDR3 region is CASSESGVSAEAFF. The CDR3 DNA is TGTGCCAGCAGTGAATCGGGGGTCTCCGCTGAAGCTTTCTTT.

This chain links TRBV9 with TRBJ2-1, with 16 bases matching TRBD2. Per the germline V gene, CDR1 is SGDLS and CDR2 is YYNGEE. The V segment lost 4 bases and the J segment 4 bases; nucleotides outside the gene matches: 11. The CDR3 spans 19 residues. The CDR3 nucleotides read TGTGCCAGCAGCCCCACCCAGGGACTAGCGGGAGGGCCTTACAATGAGCAGTTCTTC. Protein sequence: CASSPTQGLAGGPYNEQFF.

This clonotype was seen more than once but under ten times. The chain couples TRBV5-1 to TRBJ2-7, with D perhaps matching TRBD1 (6 bases). Trimming pared 1 base from V and 6 bases from J, leaving 14 bases between. CDR1 and CDR2 from the germline V gene are SGHRS and YFSETQ. This CDR3 contains 14 residues. For the CDR3, the DNA is TGCGCCAGCAGCTTGTTGCAGGGGCAAGCCGAGCAGTACTTC. Translating gives CASSLLQGQAEQYF.

The chain employs TRBV4-3 and TRBJ2-3, with 7 bases aligning to TRBD2. Per the germline V gene, CDR1 is LGHNA and CDR2 is YSLEER. CDR3 length: 19 residues. Losses at the gene ends were 0 bases for V and 4 bases for J; bases not matched to a gene: 16. Written as DNA, the CDR3 is TGCGCCAGCAGCCAAGATAGTGGCGGGAGTAAAGTGGGCTCAGATACGCAGTATTTT. Amino acids: CASSQDSGGSKVGSDTQYF.